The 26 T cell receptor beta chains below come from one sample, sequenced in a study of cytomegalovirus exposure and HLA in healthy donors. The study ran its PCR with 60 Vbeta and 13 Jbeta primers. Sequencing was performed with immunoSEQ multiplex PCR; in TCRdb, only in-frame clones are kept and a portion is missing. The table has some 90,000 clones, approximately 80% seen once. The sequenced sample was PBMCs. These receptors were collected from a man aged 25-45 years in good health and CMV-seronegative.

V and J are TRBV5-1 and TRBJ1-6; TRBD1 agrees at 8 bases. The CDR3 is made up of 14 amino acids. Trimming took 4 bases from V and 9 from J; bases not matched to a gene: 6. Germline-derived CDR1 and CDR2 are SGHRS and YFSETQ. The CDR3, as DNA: TGCGCCAGCAGCGAAGGGACAGGATCTTCACCCCTCCACTTT. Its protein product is CASSEGTGSSPLHF.

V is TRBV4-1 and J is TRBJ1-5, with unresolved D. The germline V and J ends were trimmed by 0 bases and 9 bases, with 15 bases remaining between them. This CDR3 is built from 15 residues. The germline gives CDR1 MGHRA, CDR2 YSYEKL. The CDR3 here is CASSQDIGELRPQHF. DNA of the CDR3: TGCGCCAGCAGCCAAGATATAGGAGAGTTGCGGCCCCAGCATTTT.

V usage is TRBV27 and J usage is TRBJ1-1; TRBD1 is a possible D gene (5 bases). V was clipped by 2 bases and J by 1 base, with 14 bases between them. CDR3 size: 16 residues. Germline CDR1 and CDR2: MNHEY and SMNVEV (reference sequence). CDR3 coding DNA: TGTGCCAGCAGTTTACACAGGAGCGTAAAGAACACTGAAGCTTTCTTT. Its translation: CASSLHRSVKNTEAFF.

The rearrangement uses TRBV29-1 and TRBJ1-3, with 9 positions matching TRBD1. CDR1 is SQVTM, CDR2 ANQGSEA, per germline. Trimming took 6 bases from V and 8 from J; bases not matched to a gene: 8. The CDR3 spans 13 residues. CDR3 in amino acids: CSVRTGEGHTIYF. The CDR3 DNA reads TGCAGCGTAAGGACAGGGGAGGGACACACCATATATTTT.

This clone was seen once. The CDR3 DNA reads TGCAGCGTTGTGGACAGAGACACTGAAGCTTTCTTT. Protein product: CSVVDRDTEAFF. V is TRBV29-1 and J is TRBJ1-1, with a weak D call TRBD1 (6 bases). Germline V CDR1 and CDR2: SQVTM, ANQGSEA. CDR3 length equals 12 residues. The V end lost 4 bases, the J end lost 3 bases, and 9 bases lay between the germline ends. Full variable domain (remainder filled in from reference TRBV29-1 and TRBJ1-1): SAVISQKPSRDICQRGTSLTIQCQVDSQVTMMFWYRQQPGQSLTLIATANQGSEATYESGFVIDKFPISRPNLTFSTLTVSNMSPEDSSIYLCSVVDRDTEAFFGQGTRLTVV.

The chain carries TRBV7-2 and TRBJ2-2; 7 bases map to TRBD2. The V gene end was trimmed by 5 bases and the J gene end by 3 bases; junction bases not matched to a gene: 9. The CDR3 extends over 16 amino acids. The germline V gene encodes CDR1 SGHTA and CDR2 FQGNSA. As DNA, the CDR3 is TGTGCCAGCAGCCGCACCGTAGCGGGTGACACCGGGGAGCTGTTTTTT. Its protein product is CASSRTVAGDTGELFF. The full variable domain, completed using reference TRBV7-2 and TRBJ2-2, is GAGVSQSPSNKVTEKGKDVELRCDPISGHTALYWYRQSLGQGLEFLIYFQGNSAPDKSGLPSDRFSAERTGGSVSTLTIQRTQQEDSAVYLCASSRTVAGDTGELFFGEGSRLTVL.

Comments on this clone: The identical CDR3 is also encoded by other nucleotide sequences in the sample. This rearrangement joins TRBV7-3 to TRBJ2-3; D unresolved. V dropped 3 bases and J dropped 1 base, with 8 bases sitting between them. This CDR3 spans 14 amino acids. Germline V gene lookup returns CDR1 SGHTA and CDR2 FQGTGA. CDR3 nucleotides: TGTGCCAGCAGCTTCCGCCAGGGCACAGATACGCAGTATTTT. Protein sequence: CASSFRQGTDTQYF. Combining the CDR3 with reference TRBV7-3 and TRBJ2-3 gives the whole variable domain GAGVSQTPSNKVTEKGKYVELRCDPISGHTALYWYRQSLGQGPEFLIYFQGTGAADDSGLPNDRFFAVRPEGSVSTLKIQRTERGDSAVYLCASSFRQGTDTQYFGPGTRLTVL.

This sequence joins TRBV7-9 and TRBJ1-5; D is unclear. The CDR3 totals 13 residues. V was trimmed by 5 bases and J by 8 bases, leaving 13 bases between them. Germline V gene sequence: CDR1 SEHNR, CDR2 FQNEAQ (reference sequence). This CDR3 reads CASSPRGAEPQHF. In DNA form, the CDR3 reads TGTGCCAGCAGCCCACGGGGTGCGGAGCCCCAGCATTTT.

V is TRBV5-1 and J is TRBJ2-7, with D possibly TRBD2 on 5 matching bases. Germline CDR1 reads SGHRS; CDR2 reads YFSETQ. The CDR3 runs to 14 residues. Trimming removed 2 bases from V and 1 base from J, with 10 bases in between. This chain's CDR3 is CASSFTTGSYEQYF. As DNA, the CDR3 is TGCGCCAGCAGCTTCACGACGGGGTCCTACGAGCAGTACTTC.

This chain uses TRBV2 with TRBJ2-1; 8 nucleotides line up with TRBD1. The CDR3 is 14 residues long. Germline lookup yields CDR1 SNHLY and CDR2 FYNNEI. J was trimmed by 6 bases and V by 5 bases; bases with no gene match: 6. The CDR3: CASSLDRAGNEQFF. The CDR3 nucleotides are TGTGCCAGCAGTCTGGACAGGGCCGGCAATGAGCAGTTCTTC.

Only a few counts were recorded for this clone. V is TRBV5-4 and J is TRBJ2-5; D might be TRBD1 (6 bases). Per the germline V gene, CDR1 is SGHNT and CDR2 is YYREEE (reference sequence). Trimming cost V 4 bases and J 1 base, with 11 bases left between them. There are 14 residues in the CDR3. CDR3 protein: CASSSGQRQETQYF. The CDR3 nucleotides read TGTGCCAGCAGCAGCGGACAGCGCCAAGAGACCCAGTACTTC.

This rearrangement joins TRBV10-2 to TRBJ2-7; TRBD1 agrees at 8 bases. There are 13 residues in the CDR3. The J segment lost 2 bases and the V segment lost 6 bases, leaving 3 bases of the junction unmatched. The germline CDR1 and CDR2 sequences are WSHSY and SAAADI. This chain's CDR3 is CASSGTGAYEQYF. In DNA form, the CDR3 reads TGCGCCAGCAGCGGGACAGGAGCCTACGAGCAGTACTTC.

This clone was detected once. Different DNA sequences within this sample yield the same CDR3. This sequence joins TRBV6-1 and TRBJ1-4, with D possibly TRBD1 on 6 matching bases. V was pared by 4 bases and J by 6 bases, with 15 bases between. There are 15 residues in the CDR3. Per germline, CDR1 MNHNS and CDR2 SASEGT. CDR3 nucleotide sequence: TGTGCCAGCAGTGGGGCCGGGACATTGGATGAAAAACTGTTTTTT. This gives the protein CASSGAGTLDEKLFF.

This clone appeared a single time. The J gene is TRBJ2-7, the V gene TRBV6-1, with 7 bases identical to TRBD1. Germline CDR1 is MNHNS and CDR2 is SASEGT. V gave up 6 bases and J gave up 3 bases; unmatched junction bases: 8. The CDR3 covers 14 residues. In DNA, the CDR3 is TGTGCCAGCAGGGGGACAGAAGTCCACTACGAGCAGTACTTC. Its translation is CASRGTEVHYEQYF.

CDR3 sequence (DNA): TGTGCCAGCAGCTTGTTGGGCGAATATGGCTACACCTTC. Protein: CASSLLGEYGYTF. The chain has TRBV5-4 and TRBJ1-2; D not certain. The CDR3 extends over 13 amino acids. V was pared by 1 base and J by 5 bases, with 9 bases between. The germline V gene encodes CDR1 SGHNT and CDR2 YYREEE (reference sequence).

Here the CDR3 reads CSVRTGGEQYF. The CDR3, as DNA: TGCAGCGTGAGGACGGGAGGCGAGCAGTACTTC. This chain uses TRBV29-1 with TRBJ2-7; 7 nucleotides match TRBD2. Germline loops: CDR1 SQVTM, CDR2 ANQGSEA. Germline trimming cut 6 bases from V and 6 bases from J; bases unmatched to any gene: 5. The CDR3 is 11 amino acids.

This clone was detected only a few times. The CDR3 reads CASRGTGYTEAFF. The CDR3 nucleotides read TGCGCCAGCAGGGGGACAGGTTATACTGAAGCTTTCTTT. This rearrangement joins TRBV5-1 to TRBJ1-1, with 8 bases matching TRBD1. The trim removed 5 bases at V and 5 bases at J, leaving 5 bases unmatched. Germline lookup yields CDR1 SGHRS and CDR2 YFSETQ. CDR3 length: 13 residues.

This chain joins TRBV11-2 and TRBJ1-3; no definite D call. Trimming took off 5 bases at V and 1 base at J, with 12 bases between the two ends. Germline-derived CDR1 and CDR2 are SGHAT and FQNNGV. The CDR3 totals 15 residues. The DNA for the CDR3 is TGTGCCAGCAGCCCTAGGTTAGGATCTGGAAACACCATATATTTT. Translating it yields CASSPRLGSGNTIYF.

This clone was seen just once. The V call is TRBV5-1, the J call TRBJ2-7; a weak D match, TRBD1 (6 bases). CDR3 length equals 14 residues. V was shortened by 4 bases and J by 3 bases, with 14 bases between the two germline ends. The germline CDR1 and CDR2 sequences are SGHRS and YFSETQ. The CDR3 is CASSENRVDYEQYF. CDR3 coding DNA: TGCGCCAGCAGCGAAAACAGGGTTGACTACGAGCAGTACTTC.

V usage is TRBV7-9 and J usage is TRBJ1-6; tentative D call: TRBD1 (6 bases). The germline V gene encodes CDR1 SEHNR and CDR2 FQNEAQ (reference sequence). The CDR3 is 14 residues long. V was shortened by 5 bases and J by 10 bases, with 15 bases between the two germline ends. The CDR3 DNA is TGTGCCAGCAGCCCGGGGGGCGGGGGCTCACCCCTCCACTTT. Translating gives CASSPGGGGSPLHF.

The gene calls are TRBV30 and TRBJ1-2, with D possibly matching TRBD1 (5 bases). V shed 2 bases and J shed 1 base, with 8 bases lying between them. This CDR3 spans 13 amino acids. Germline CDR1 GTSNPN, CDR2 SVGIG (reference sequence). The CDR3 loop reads CAWSRQGNYGYTF. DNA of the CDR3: TGTGCCTGGAGTCGGCAGGGTAACTATGGCTACACCTTC.

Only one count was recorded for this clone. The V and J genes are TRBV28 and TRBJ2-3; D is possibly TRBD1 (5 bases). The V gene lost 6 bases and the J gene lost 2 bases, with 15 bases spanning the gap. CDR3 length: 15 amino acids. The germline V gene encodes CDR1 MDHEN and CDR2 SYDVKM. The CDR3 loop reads CASSPLGAHTDTQYF. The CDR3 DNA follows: TGTGCCAGCAGCCCATTAGGGGCCCACACAGATACGCAGTATTTT.

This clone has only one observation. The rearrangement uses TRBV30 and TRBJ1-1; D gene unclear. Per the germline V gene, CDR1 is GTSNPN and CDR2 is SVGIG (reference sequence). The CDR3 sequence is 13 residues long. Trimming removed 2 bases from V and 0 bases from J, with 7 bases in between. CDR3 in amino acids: CAWSLVMNTEAFF. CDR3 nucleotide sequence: TGTGCCTGGAGTTTAGTTATGAACACTGAAGCTTTCTTT.

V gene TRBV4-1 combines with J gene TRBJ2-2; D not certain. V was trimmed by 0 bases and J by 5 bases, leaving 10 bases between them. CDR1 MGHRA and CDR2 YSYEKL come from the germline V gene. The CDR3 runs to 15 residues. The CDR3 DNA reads TGCGCCAGCAGCCAAGACAGTTTGGCAACCGGGGAGCTGTTTTTT. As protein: CASSQDSLATGELFF.

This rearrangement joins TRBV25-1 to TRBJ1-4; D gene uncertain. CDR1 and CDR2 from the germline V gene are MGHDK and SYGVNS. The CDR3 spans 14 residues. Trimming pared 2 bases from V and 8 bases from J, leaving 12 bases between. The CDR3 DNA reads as TGTGCCAGCAGTGAACCCAGGTCTCCCGAAAAACTGTTTTTT. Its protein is CASSEPRSPEKLFF.

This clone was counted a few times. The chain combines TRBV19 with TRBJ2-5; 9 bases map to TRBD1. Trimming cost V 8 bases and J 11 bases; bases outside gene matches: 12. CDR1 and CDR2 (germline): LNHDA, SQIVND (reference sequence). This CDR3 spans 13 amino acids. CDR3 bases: TGTGCCAGTGGGACAGGGAATCGGGGAGAGCAGTACTTC. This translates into CASGTGNRGEQYF. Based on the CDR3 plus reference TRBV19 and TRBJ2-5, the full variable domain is DGGITQSPKYLFRKEGQNVTLSCEQNLNHDAMYWYRQDPGQGLRLIYYSQIVNDFQKGDIAEGYSVSREKKESFPLTVTSAQKNPTAFYLCASGTGNRGEQYFGPGTRLLVL.